These 6 T cell receptor beta chains came from one sample sequenced in a study of blood T cells in healthy people across ages. Next came a second PCR, run for roughly 7 to 12 cycles, which used a sample-barcoded 5' primer along with a J-beta primer mix. TCRdb reprocessed the 5' RACE reads with MiXCR, giving one entry per CDR3 protein. The sample shows about 1.4 million distinct CDR3 sequences, roughly 59% of them seen only once. The sequenced sample consisted of blood. Receptors originate from a man aged 18 to 30 in good health.

This clonotype has more than one count but fewer than ten. Written as DNA, the CDR3 is TGCAGCGTTGAAGGTGCTGCAGAGGTGGTAGAGACCCAGTACTTC. Translation gives CSVEGAAEVVETQYF. The V and J genes are TRBV29-1 and TRBJ2-5, with unresolved D. The CDR3 runs to 15 residues. Trimming pared 1 base from V and 4 bases from J, leaving 16 bases between. Germline-derived CDR1 and CDR2 are SQVTM and ANQGSEA.

This clonotype was recorded a few times. The chain carries TRBV5-1 and TRBJ2-3; D not resolved. Germline CDR1 SGHRS, CDR2 YFSETQ. Trimming pared 0 bases from V and 3 bases from J, leaving 17 bases between. The CDR3 length is 17 residues. CDR3 residues: CASSLVDNALATDTQYF. The CDR3 coding sequence is TGCGCCAGCAGCTTGGTAGACAACGCCTTGGCGACAGATACGCAGTATTTT.

This clonotype was counted a single time. The chain joins TRBV4-1 to TRBJ1-2; 9 positions agree with TRBD1. CDR1 MGHRA and CDR2 YSYEKL come from the germline V gene. J lost 4 bases, V lost 5 bases, and 5 bases had no gene match. The CDR3 runs 14 residues. The CDR3 loop is CASSYLGQGYGYTF. The DNA of the CDR3 is TGCGCCAGCAGCTACTTGGGACAGGGCTATGGCTACACCTTC.

The chain couples TRBV12-3 or TRBV12-4 to TRBJ1-5; no definite D call. CDR3 length: 14 residues. V lost 3 bases and J lost 4, with 10 bases in between. CDR3 loop: CASSLRGFNQPQHF. The DNA for the CDR3 is TGTGCCAGCAGTTTGCGGGGTTTTAATCAGCCCCAGCATTTT.

V gene TRBV14 combines with J gene TRBJ1-6; possible D gene TRBD1, 6 bases. Germline V gene data show CDR1 as SGHDN and CDR2 as FVKESK. This CDR3 is 14 amino acids long. V lost 6 bases and J lost 6, with 12 bases in between. The CDR3 DNA follows: TGTGCCAGCAGAGGACAGATAACTAATTCACCCCTCCACTTT. Translated: CASRGQITNSPLHF.

As to this clonotype: The junction departs from the called germline gene at one end, perhaps through a read error. The V call is TRBV10-3, the J call TRBJ2-5; 8 bases align to TRBD2. Germline V lookup: CDR1 ENHRY, CDR2 SYGVKD. The CDR3 sequence is 14 residues long. The CDR3 loop reads CATSSGSRDETRYF. In DNA form, the CDR3 reads TGTGCCACCTCCAGCGGGAGTAGGGACGAGACCCGGTACTTC.